These T cell receptor beta chains were read from a single sample in a study of T cell responses to AZD1222 COVID-19 vaccine. TCRdb's table, derived via immunoSEQ multiplex PCR, lists solely in-frame clones and lacks some. The sample consists of 90,000 or so clones, 89% of them appearing once. Sample: peripheral blood, taken 28 days after the second AZD1222 dose. The receptors derive from an adult who received the AZD1222 COVID-19 vaccine. The CDR3 runs from the conserved cysteine through the conserved F or W. A D gene is named only where the DNA matches it firmly.

D gene	J gene	V gene	CDR3 protein	CDR3 DNA
-	TRBJ1-1	TRBV30	CAWSVRPADTEAFF	TGTGCCTGGAGTGTAAGGCCCGCTGACACTGAAGCTTTCTTT
TRBD1	TRBJ1-4	TRBV4-2	CASSQDSGQGNEKLFF	TGTGCCAGCAGCCAAGATAGTGGACAGGGAAATGAAAAACTGTTTTTT
-	TRBJ2-2	TRBV3-1/TRBV3-2	CASSPGRTNTGELFF	TGTGCCAGCAGCCCCGGACGGACGAACACCGGGGAGCTGTTTTTT
TRBD1	TRBJ2-1	TRBV28	CASGTSQGEDEQFF	TGTGCCAGCGGAACGTCACAGGGGGAGGATGAGCAGTTCTTC
TRBD1	TRBJ2-7	TRBV7-7	CASSPGQGAYEQYF	TGTGCTAGCAGCCCTGGACAGGGGGCCTACGAGCAGTACTTC
-	TRBJ2-6	TRBV5-8	CASSPRPAYSGANVLTF	TGTGCCAGCAGCCCGCGCCCGGCCTACTCTGGGGCCAACGTCCTGACTTTC
-	TRBJ2-3	TRBV5-1	CASSVGGPEGTQYF	TGCGCCAGCAGCGTAGGGGGACCCGAAGGTACGCAGTATTTT
-	TRBJ2-2	TRBV5-1	CASSQGVRINTGELFF	TGCGCCAGCTCACAGGGCGTACGAATAAACACCGGGGAGCTGTTTTTT
-	TRBJ1-5	TRBV18	CASSPLDSNQPQHF	TGTGCCAGCTCACCACTCGACAGTAATCAGCCCCAGCATTTT
TRBD1	TRBJ1-1	TRBV5-1	CASSLGQGAVTEAFF	TGCGCCAGCAGCTTGGGACAGGGGGCCGTCACTGAAGCTTTCTTT
-	TRBJ1-5	TRBV2	CASSEVGGTKSPRANQPQHF	TGTGCCAGCAGTGAAGTGGGAGGGACAAAATCTCCAAGGGCCAATCAGCCCCAGCATTTT
-	TRBJ1-2	TRBV5-6	CASSFREVATYGYTF	TGTGCCAGCAGCTTTCGAGAGGTCGCGACCTATGGCTACACCTTC
-	TRBJ1-1	TRBV27	CASSPYLGGPNTEAFF	TGTGCCAGCAGTCCCTACCTGGGGGGGCCTAACACTGAAGCTTTCTTT
-	TRBJ1-2	TRBV4-1	CASSQETWDALYGYTF	TGCGCCAGCAGCCAAGAAACCTGGGACGCCCTCTATGGCTACACCTTC
TRBD1	TRBJ1-1	TRBV2	CASSTGTGNRWRNTEAFF	TGTGCCAGCAGTACCGGGACAGGGAATAGGTGGAGGAACACTGAAGCTTTCTTT
TRBD1	TRBJ1-2	TRBV4-3	CASSRDREWSYGYTF	TGCGCCAGCAGCCGGGACAGGGAGTGGTCCTATGGCTACACCTTC
TRBD1	TRBJ1-2	TRBV5-1	CASRAGTGRNYGYTF	TGCGCCAGCAGGGCCGGGACAGGGCGCAACTATGGCTACACCTTC